The 20 T cell receptor beta chains below all came from one sample that was sequenced in a study of cytomegalovirus exposure and HLA in healthy donors. The PCR had 60 Vbeta and 13 Jbeta primers. Sequenced by immunoSEQ multiplex PCR; TCRdb stores in-frame clones only, minus some. Seen here are 200,000 or so clones, 78% observed once, and the top ten hold roughly 6%. Sequencing was done on a sample of PBMCs. All receptors derive from a woman in her thirties in good health and CMV-seropositive.

This clone was recorded only once. CDR3 coding DNA: TGTGCCAGTAGTATAGCAACAGGGCGTGAAGCTTTCTTT. Translated: CASSIATGREAFF. The rearrangement joins TRBV19 to TRBJ1-1, with D perhaps TRBD1 (6 bases). The germline CDR1 and CDR2 sequences are LNHDA and SQIVND (reference sequence). The V end was cut by 1 base, the J end by 7 bases, with 10 bases between. The CDR3 contains 13 residues.

Only a few counts were recorded for this clone. The chain uses TRBV12-5 and TRBJ1-2; D might be TRBD1 (5 bases). Trimming left V 6 bases short and J 7 bases short, with 15 bases between. CDR1 is LGHNT, CDR2 FRNRAP, per germline. This CDR3 has 13 residues. Here the CDR3 DNA reads TGTGCTAGTGGCTTAAGCCGGGGGTCTGGCTACACCTTC. Amino acid sequence: CASGLSRGSGYTF.

The rearrangement uses TRBV15 and TRBJ1-5; possibly TRBD1 for D (5 bases). Trimming cost V 1 base and J 5 bases, with 15 bases left between them. The CDR3 runs 16 residues. Germline CDR1 is LNHNV and CDR2 is YYDKDF (reference sequence). Here the CDR3 reads CATSRGGGPGDQPQHF. CDR3 bases: TGTGCCACCAGCAGAGGGGGGGGACCCGGTGATCAGCCCCAGCATTTT.

In its sample, this clone was seen once. This chain links TRBV6-6 with TRBJ1-2, with 7 bases lining up with TRBD1. This CDR3 has 14 residues. Losses at the gene ends were 6 bases for V and 13 bases for J; bases not matched to a gene: 17. Germline values: CDR1 MNHNY, CDR2 SVGAGI (reference sequence). This CDR3 reads CASSQLGQDLMGTF. CDR3 nucleotide sequence: TGTGCCAGCAGCCAGCTAGGACAGGACCTAATGGGCACCTTC.

V gene TRBV14 combines with J gene TRBJ2-7, with 7 bases lining up with TRBD2. CDR1 and CDR2 from the germline V gene are SGHDN and FVKESK. After removal of 2 bases from V and 9 bases from J, the junction contained 10 bases not matched to a gene. The CDR3 is made up of 14 amino acids. CDR3 in amino acids: CASSQSLAAVGQYF. DNA of the CDR3: TGTGCCAGCAGCCAATCCCTAGCGGCCGTGGGGCAGTACTTC.

The rearrangement joins TRBV28 to TRBJ1-2, with TRBD1 matching 7 bases. The CDR3 has 14 amino acids. V gave up 6 bases and J gave up 3 bases; unmatched junction bases: 7. In germline, CDR1 is MDHEN, CDR2 SYDVKM. CDR3: CASSPADRDYGYTF. DNA of the CDR3: TGTGCCAGCAGCCCAGCAGACAGGGACTATGGCTACACCTTC.

The V gene is TRBV23-1, the J gene TRBJ1-2; D not resolved. TRBV23-1 is assigned to the ORF class and has an uncertain function. V lost 4 bases and J lost 7, with 10 bases in between. There are 12 residues in the CDR3. The CDR3 protein is CASSRRSAGYTF. The CDR3 region has the DNA TGCGCCAGCAGTCGCAGGTCGGCTGGCTACACCTTC.

The rearrangement joins TRBV11-1 to TRBJ1-1; TRBD1 is a possible D gene (6 bases). The V end lost 5 bases, the J end lost 7 bases, and 32 bases lay between the germline ends. This CDR3 comprises 19 residues. In germline, CDR1 is SGHAT, CDR2 FQDESV (reference sequence). DNA of the CDR3: TGTGCCAGCAGCATTGGAAAGGGGGGGACGGCGAAGGGGAGAATTGAAGCTTTCTTT. This gives the protein CASSIGKGGTAKGRIEAFF.

This clone was seen more than once but under ten times. The rearrangement joins TRBV6-1 to TRBJ1-5; perhaps TRBD1 as D (5 bases). This CDR3 has 14 amino acids. In germline, CDR1 is MNHNS, CDR2 SASEGT. The V end lost 7 bases, the J end lost 0 bases, and 10 bases lay between the germline ends. CDR3 bases: TGTGCCAGCAAACAGGATTATAGCAATCAGCCCCAGCATTTT. Its protein is CASKQDYSNQPQHF.

A few counts support this clone. This chain connects TRBV4-1 to TRBJ1-3, with 8 bases lining up with TRBD1. Germline loops: CDR1 MGHRA, CDR2 YSYEKL. The CDR3 has 19 residues. Losses at the gene ends were 4 bases for V and 0 bases for J; bases not matched to a gene: 14. Here the CDR3 reads CASSRVTGDIRSSGNTIYF. DNA of the CDR3: TGCGCCAGCAGCCGCGTGACAGGGGATATACGGAGCTCTGGAAACACCATATATTTT.

This clone showed up just once. The chain is built from TRBV5-4 and TRBJ1-2; D perhaps matches TRBD1 (5 bases). The V end lost 3 bases, the J end lost 4 bases, and 16 bases lay between the germline ends. CDR1 SGHNT and CDR2 YYREEE come from the germline V gene (reference sequence). The CDR3 extends over 15 amino acids. The CDR3 protein is CASSSRHWGSYGYTF. CDR3 sequence (DNA): TGTGCCAGCAGCTCTAGACATTGGGGCAGCTATGGCTACACCTTC.

The chain links TRBV5-1 to TRBJ2-7, with 8 bases matching TRBD2. This CDR3 contains 14 residues. V was clipped by 4 bases and J by 6 bases; unmatched bases: 9. CDR1 SGHRS and CDR2 YFSETQ come from the germline V gene. CDR3 residues: CASSRLAGHVEQYF. The CDR3 nucleotides are TGCGCCAGCAGCCGATTAGCGGGACATGTCGAGCAGTACTTC.

This chain joins TRBV9 and TRBJ1-3; perhaps TRBD1 as D (5 bases). The V gene's germline CDR1 is SGDLS and CDR2 YYNGEE. V lost 0 bases, J lost 8 bases, and 12 bases lay in between. CDR3 length: 14 amino acids. As DNA, the CDR3 is TGTGCCAGCAGCGTAGAGGGGTGGCGAGACACCATATATTTT. Amino acids: CASSVEGWRDTIYF.

The rearrangement links TRBV6-5 to TRBJ2-5; 10 nucleotides line up with TRBD2. With 7 bases clipped from V and 5 bases from J, the junction kept 7 bases outside the gene matches. Germline V lookup: CDR1 MNHEY, CDR2 SVGAGI. This CDR3 comprises 14 residues. The CDR3 sequence is CASTLKRGGETQYF. The DNA of the CDR3 is TGTGCCAGCACATTAAAGCGGGGGGGGGAGACCCAGTACTTC.

This clone was seen a handful of times. At one boundary the junction diverges from the germline segment, which might be a read error. The chain links TRBV7-9 to TRBJ2-7; D call uncertain. CDR1 and CDR2 from the germline V gene are SEHNR and FQNEAQ (reference sequence). The CDR3 runs to 12 residues. This CDR3 reads CSSSLVAYEQYF. The CDR3 DNA is TGTTCCAGCAGCTTAGTCGCCTACGAGCAGTACTTC.

The V gene is TRBV7-3, the J gene TRBJ1-2, with TRBD1 as a possible D gene (5 bases). Germline loops: CDR1 SGHTA, CDR2 FQGTGA. The CDR3 runs to 14 residues. V was pared by 1 base and J by 3 bases, with 9 bases between. The CDR3 nucleotides read TGTGCCAGCAGCTTAAGTTCACAGGACTATGGCTACACCTTC. Translating it yields CASSLSSQDYGYTF.

The chain links TRBV27 to TRBJ2-2; 8 bases agree with TRBD1. Germline V CDR1 and CDR2: MNHEY, SMNVEV (reference sequence). The CDR3 is 17 amino acids. V shed 5 bases, J shed 4 bases, and the junction held 12 bases outside the gene matches. CDR3 sequence reads: CASSPSRTGIVTGELFF. In DNA form, the CDR3 reads TGTGCCAGCAGTCCCAGTCGGACAGGGATAGTCACCGGGGAGCTGTTTTTT.

V is TRBV6-6 and J is TRBJ2-5; TRBD1 matches at 10 bases. The J segment lost 5 bases and the V segment lost 4 bases, leaving 4 bases of the junction unmatched. CDR1 is MNHNY and CDR2 is SVGAGI in the germline V gene (reference sequence). This CDR3 is built from 14 residues. The CDR3 nucleotides read TGTGCCAGCAGTTCCGGGACAGGGGCGGAGACCCAGTACTTC. Translating it yields CASSSGTGAETQYF.

The rearrangement joins TRBV18 to TRBJ2-6; weak D call: TRBD1 (6 bases). V lost 6 bases and J lost 4, with 25 bases in between. Germline CDR1 and CDR2: KGHSH and LQKENI. The CDR3 contains 19 residues. CDR3: CASSILKTNRVAGANVLTF. The DNA of the CDR3 is TGTGCCAGCTCTATACTGAAGACCAACAGGGTGGCAGGGGCCAACGTCCTGACTTTC.

In regard to this clone: Within the sample, other DNA sequences also encode this same CDR3. J is TRBJ2-7 and V is TRBV6-5; 10 bases are a match to TRBD2. This CDR3 spans 13 amino acids. Germline V gene data show CDR1 as MNHEY and CDR2 as SVGAGI. V shed 5 bases, J shed 4 bases, and the junction held 2 bases outside the gene matches. CDR3 bases: TGTGCCAGCAGTAGGACTAGCGGTTACGAGCAGTACTTC. This codes for CASSRTSGYEQYF.